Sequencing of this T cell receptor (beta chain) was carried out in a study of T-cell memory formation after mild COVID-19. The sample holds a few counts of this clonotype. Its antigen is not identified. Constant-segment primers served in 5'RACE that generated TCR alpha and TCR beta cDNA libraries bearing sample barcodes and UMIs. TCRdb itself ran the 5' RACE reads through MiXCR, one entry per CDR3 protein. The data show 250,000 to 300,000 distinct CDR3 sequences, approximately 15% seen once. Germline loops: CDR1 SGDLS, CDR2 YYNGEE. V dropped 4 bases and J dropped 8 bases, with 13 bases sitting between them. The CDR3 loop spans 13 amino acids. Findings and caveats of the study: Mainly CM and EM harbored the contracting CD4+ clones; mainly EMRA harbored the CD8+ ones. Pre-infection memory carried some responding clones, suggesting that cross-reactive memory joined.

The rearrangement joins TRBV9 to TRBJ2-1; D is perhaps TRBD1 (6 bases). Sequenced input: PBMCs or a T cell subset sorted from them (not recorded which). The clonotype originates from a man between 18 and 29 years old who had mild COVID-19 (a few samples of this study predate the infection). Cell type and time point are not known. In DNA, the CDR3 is TGTGCCAGCAGCCCCCGGACAGTAGATGAGCAGTTCTTC. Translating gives CASSPRTVDEQFF. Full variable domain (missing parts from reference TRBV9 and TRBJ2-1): DSGVTQTPKHLITATGQRVTLRCSPRSGDLSVYWYQQSLDQGLQFLIQYYNGEERAKGNILERFSAQQFPDLHSELNLSSLELGDSALYFCASSPRTVDEQFFGPGTRLTVL.